The clone carrying this T cell receptor (beta chain) was detected ten times or more. Its antigen remains unknown. This entry belongs to a study of T cells after yellow fever vaccination. The CDR3 length is 15 residues. Trimming removed 4 bases at V and 2 bases at J, with 14 bases between. Study outcomes and limitations: The study noted that FACS-sorted repertoires could contain abundant clonotypes contaminating from the bulk population.

TCRdb independently ran MiXCR on the 5' RACE reads; one entry per CDR3 protein. The table shows 250,000 to 400,000 distinct CDR3 sequences, with 3.5% to 4.5% occurring only once. The source of this sequence is a man younger than 35 who received the YFV17D yellow fever vaccine. The material was PBMCs, obtained 15 days after the yellow fever booster vaccination. The chain couples TRBV12-3 or TRBV12-4 to TRBJ1-2; D is ambiguous. For the CDR3, the DNA is TGTGCCAGCAGTTCCTCGGGAGGTATAAACTATGGCTACACCTTC. Protein sequence: CASSSSGGINYGYTF.